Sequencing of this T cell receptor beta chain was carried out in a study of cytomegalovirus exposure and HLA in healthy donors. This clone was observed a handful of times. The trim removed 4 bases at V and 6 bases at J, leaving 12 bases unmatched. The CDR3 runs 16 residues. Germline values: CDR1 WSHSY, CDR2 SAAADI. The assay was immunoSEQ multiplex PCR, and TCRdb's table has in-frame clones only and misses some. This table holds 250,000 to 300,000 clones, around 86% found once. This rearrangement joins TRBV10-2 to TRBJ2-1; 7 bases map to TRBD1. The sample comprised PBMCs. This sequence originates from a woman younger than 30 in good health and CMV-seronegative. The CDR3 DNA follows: TGCGCCAGCAGTGGAACACGACAGGGTCGGGGCAATGAGCAGTTCTTC. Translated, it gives CASSGTRQGRGNEQFF.